Sequencing of this T cell receptor beta chain was carried out in a study of blood T cell repertoires in COVID-19. Study background: Specimens from acute and convalescent COVID-19 originated in the United States, Italy and Spain.

Authors' data handling: Amplification of reference gene primers was used by the study to estimate nucleated cell counts. Repertoires were generated with immunoSEQ multiplex PCR, while TCRdb's copy carries only in-frame clones and drops some. V and J calls plus clone size are reproduced from that table; the DNA served to infer D and trimming. The sample gives almost 250,000 clones, 85% of which show up once; 9.1% is in the top ten. The V gene lost 6 bases and the J gene lost 0 bases, with 15 bases spanning the gap. The CDR3 is 16 amino acids. Germline CDR1 is PRHDT and CDR2 is FYEKMQ (reference sequence). Participants were placed into cohorts based on the clinical history they reported.

J is TRBJ1-3 and V is TRBV13, with D maybe TRBD1 (6 bases). Specimen: PBMCs or T cells enriched from blood (not recorded which). The receptor was isolated from a woman between 50 and 59 years old with acute COVID-19. The CDR3 here is CASRFRTASSGNTIYF. The CDR3 nucleotides read TGTGCCAGCAGATTTAGGACAGCGAGCTCTGGAAACACCATATATTTT.